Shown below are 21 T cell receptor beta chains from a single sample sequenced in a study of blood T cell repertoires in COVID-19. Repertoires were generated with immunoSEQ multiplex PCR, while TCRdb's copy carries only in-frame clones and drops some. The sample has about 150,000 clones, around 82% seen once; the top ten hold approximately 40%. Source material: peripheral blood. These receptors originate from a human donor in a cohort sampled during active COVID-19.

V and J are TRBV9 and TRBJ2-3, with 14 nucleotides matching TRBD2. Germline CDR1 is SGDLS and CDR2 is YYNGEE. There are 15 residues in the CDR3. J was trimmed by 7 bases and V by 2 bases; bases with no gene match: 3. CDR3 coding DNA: TGTGCCAGCAGCGTTGGGACTAGCGGGAGAAATACGCAGTATTTT. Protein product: CASSVGTSGRNTQYF.

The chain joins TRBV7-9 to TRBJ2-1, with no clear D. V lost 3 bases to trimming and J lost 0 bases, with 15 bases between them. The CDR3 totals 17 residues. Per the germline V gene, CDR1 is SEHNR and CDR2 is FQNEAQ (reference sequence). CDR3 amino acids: CASSFAAPGRSYNEQFF. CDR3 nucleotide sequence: TGTGCCAGCAGCTTTGCGGCCCCGGGTCGCTCCTACAATGAGCAGTTCTTC.

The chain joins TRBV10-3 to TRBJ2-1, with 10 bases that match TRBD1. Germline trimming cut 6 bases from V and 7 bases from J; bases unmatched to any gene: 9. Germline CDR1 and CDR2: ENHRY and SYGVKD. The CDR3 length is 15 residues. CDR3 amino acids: CAIRSGTGARNEQFF. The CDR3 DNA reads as TGTGCCATCAGGTCCGGGACAGGGGCTAGAAATGAGCAGTTCTTC.

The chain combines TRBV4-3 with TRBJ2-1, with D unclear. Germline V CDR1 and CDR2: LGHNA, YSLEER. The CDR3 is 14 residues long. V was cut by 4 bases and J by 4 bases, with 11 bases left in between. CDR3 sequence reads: CASSRSNLYNEQFF. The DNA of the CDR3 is TGCGCCAGCAGCCGAAGCAATCTGTACAATGAGCAGTTCTTC.

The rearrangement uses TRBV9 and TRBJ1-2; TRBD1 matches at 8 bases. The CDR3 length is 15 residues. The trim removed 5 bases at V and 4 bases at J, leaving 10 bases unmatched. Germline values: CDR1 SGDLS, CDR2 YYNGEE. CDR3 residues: CASSGRDRPSYGYTF. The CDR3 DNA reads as TGTGCCAGCAGTGGCCGGGACAGGCCTAGCTATGGCTACACCTTC.

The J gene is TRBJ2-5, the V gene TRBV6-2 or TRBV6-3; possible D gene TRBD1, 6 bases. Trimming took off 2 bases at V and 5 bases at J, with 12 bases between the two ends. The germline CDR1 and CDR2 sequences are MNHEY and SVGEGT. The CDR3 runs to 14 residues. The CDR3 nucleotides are TGTGCCAGCAGTTACAGGGGGAGTGGGGAGACCCAGTACTTC. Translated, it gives CASSYRGSGETQYF.

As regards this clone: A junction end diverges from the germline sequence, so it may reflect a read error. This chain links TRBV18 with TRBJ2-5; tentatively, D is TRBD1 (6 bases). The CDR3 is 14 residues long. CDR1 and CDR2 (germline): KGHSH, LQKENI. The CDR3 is CASSHMTGQGTQYF. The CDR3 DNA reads TGTGCCAGCTCACATATGACAGGACAAGGGACCCAGTACTTC.

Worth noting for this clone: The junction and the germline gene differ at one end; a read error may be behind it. The CDR3 loop reads CASSFRTEAFF. DNA for the CDR3: TGTGCCAGCAGTTTTCGAACTGAGGCTTTCTTT. The chain recombines TRBV12-3 or TRBV12-4 with TRBJ1-1; D ambiguous. The CDR3 totals 11 residues.

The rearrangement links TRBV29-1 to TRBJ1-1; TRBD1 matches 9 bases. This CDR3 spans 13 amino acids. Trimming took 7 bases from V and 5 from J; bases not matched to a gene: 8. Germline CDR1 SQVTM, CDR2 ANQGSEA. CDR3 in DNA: TGCAGCGCAAGGCCGACAGGGGGAACTGAAGCTTTCTTT. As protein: CSARPTGGTEAFF.

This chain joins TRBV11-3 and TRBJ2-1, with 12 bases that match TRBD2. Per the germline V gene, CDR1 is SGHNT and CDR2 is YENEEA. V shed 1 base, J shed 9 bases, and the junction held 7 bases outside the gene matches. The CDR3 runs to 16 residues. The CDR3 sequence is CASSLVASGGDGEQFF. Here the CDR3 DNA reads TGTGCCAGCAGCTTAGTTGCTAGCGGGGGGGACGGTGAGCAGTTCTTC.

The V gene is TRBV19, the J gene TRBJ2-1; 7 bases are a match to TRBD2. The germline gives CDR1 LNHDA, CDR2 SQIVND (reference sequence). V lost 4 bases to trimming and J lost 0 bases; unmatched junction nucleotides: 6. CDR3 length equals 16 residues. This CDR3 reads CASSTMTSPSYNEQFF. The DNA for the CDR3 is TGTGCCAGTAGTACCATGACTAGCCCCTCCTACAATGAGCAGTTCTTC.

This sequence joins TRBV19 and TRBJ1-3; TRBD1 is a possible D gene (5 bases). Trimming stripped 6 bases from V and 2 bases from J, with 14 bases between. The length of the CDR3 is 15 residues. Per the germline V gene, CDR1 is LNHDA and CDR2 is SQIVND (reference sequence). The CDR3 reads CASRSYRSPGNTIYF. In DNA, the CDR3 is TGTGCCAGTAGGTCTTACAGGAGCCCTGGAAACACCATATATTTT.

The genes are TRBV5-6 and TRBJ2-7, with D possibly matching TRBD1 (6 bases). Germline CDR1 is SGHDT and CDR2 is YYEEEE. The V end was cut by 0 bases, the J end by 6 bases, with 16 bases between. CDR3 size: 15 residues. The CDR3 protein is CASSLAGRGIGEQYF. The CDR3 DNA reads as TGTGCCAGCAGCTTGGCGGGAAGGGGGATTGGCGAGCAGTACTTC.

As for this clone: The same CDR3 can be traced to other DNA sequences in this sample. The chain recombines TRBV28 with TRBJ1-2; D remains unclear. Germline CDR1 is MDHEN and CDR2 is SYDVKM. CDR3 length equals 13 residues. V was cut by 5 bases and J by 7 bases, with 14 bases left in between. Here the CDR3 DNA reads TGTGCCAGCAGTCTCGGGGAGGGTTTTGGCTACACCTTC. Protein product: CASSLGEGFGYTF.

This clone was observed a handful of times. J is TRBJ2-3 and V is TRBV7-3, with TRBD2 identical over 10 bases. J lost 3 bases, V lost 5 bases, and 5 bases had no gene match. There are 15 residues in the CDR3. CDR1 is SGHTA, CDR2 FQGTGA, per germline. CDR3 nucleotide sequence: TGTGCCAGCAGCCTAGCGGGAGCTGGGACAGATACGCAGTATTTT. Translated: CASSLAGAGTDTQYF.

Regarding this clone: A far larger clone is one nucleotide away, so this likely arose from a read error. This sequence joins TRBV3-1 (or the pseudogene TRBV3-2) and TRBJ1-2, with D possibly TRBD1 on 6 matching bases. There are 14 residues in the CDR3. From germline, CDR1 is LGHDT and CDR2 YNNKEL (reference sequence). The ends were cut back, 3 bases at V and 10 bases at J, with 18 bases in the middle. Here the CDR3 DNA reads TGTGCCAGCAGCCATGCGGACAGATCTAATGTCTACACCTTC. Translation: CASSHADRSNVYTF.

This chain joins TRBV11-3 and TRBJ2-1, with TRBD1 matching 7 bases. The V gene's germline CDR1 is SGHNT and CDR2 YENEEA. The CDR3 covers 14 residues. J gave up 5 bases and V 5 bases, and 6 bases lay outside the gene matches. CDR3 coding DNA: TGTGCCAGCAGCGGGGGACAGCCAAACAATGAGCAGTTCTTC. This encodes CASSGGQPNNEQFF.

Here the CDR3 reads CASSIAPSDRKLFF. CDR3 in DNA: TGTGCCAGTAGTATAGCCCCCTCGGACAGAAAACTGTTTTTT. The V call is TRBV19, the J call TRBJ1-4; maybe TRBD1 (6 bases). CDR3 length: 14 amino acids. Germline assignment: CDR1 LNHDA and CDR2 SQIVND (reference sequence). The V end lost 1 base, the J end lost 10 bases, and 13 bases lay between the germline ends.

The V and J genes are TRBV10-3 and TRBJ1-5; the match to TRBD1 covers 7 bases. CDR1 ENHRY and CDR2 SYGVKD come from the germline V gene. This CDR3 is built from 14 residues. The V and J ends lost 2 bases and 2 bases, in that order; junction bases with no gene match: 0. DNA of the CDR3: TGTGCCATCAGTGAGCAGGGGGGCAATCAGCCCCAGCATTTT. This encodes CAISEQGGNQPQHF.

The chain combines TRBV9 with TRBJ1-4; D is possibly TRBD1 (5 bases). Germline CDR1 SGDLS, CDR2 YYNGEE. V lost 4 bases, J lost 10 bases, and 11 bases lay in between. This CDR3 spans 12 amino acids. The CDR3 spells CASSSSGGKLFF. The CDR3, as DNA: TGTGCCAGCAGCTCCTCCGGGGGAAAACTGTTTTTT.

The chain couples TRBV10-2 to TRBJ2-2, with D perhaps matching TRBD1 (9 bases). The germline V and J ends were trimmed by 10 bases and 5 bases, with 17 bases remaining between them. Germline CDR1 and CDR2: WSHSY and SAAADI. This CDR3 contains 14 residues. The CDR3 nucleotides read TGCGCCATCCATAGCGGGACAGGGACCGGGGAGCTGTTTTTT. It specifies CAIHSGTGTGELFF.